This is a list of T cell receptor beta chains from one sample in a study of tumor-infiltrating lymphocytes in primary liver carcinoma. TCRdb re-called the multiplex PCR reads through MiXCR, storing one row per CDR3 protein. The repertoire holds 45,000 or so distinct CDR3 sequences, with approximately 70% as singletons. Sequencing used liver tumor tissue from sampling region 2. The receptors originated from a man aged 40-55 years with primary liver carcinoma and hepatitis B virus infection. CDR3s include the opening cysteine and the closing phenylalanine or tryptophan. Fields, in order: clone size, J gene, D gene, V gene, CDR3 protein, CDR3 DNA. A D gene is named only where the DNA matches it firmly. Clone size is not always given. Where it is, it says once, few, many or a class for expanded clones.

>-|TRBJ2-1|-|TRBV4-3
CASSKFPHPADKEQIF
TGCGCCAGCAGCAAATTCCCCCACCCGGCGGACAAAGAGCAGATCTTC
>-|TRBJ2-3|TRBD2|TRBV4-3
CASSQDLPSGTSGRVDTQYF
TGCGCCAGCAGTCAAGATCTTCCCTCCGGAACTAGCGGGAGAGTAGATACGCAGTATTTT
>-|TRBJ2-1|-|TRBV5-5
CASSFGLGSFNEQFF
TGTGCCAGCAGCTTCGGATTGGGCTCCTTCAATGAGCAGTTCTTC
>few|TRBJ2-1|TRBD2|TRBV15
CATQSSGGSWNEQFF
TGTGCCACCCAGTCCTCGGGCGGGAGCTGGAATGAGCAGTTCTTC
>-|TRBJ2-7|TRBD2|TRBV4-1
CASSHELAEGYEQYF
TGCGCCAGCAGCCATGAACTAGCGGAGGGGTACGAGCAGTACTTC
>few|TRBJ1-1|TRBD1|TRBV6-5
CVSKVEGAAAFF
TGTGTCAGCAAAGTGGAGGGGGCTGCAGCTTTCTTT
>-|TRBJ2-7|TRBD2|TRBV6-2/TRBV6-3
CASTKLAGCSYEQYF
TGTGCCAGCACAAAACTAGCGGGGTGCTCCTACGAACAGTACTTC
>many|TRBJ1-1|-|TRBV5-1
CASRLGPRITEAFF
TGCGCCAGCAGACTTGGACCCAGGATAACTGAAGCTTTCTTT
>-|TRBJ2-7|TRBD1|TRBV7-9
CASSTGQGPNGQYF
TGTGCCAGCAGCACCGGACAGGGTCCGAACGGGCAGTACTTC
>-|TRBJ2-2|-|TRBV4-2
CAVGIADTWELFF
TGTGCGGTAGGCATAGCGGACACCTGGGAACTGTTTTTT
>medium-sized|TRBJ2-1|-|TRBV12-3/TRBV12-4
CASSLMQGSNEQFF
TGTGCCAGCAGCCTAATGCAGGGGAGCAATGAGCAGTTCTTC
>-|TRBJ2-1|TRBD2|TRBV7-3
CTNSPDPGLASSSYNEQFF
TGTACCAACAGCCCTGATCCGGGACTAGCGTCCAGCTCCTACAATGAGCAGTTCTTC
>-|TRBJ1-1|-|TRBV24-1
CATRNTGQNTEAFF
TGTGCCACTCGAAATACCGGACAGAACACTGAAGCTTTCTTT
>few|TRBJ1-1|-|TRBV28
CASSPHQGRVTEAFF
TGTGCCAGCAGCCCACACCAGGGAAGGGTCACTGAAGCTTTCTTT
>-|TRBJ1-1|-|TRBV29-1
CSVITGGTEDFF
TGCAGCGTGATAACGGGGGGCACTGAAGATTTCTTC
>-|TRBJ2-7|TRBD1|TRBV11-2
CASSLLWTGEIEQYF
TGTGCCAGCAGTTTACTATGGACAGGGGAAATCGAGCAGTACTTC
>many|TRBJ2-7|-|TRBV28
CASSLGGKTYEQYF
TGTGCCAGCAGTTTAGGCGGGAAAACCTACGAGCAGTACTTC
>many|TRBJ1-3|-|TRBV5-1
CASSLATGGNTIYF
TGCGCCAGCAGCTTGGCAACGGGAGGAAACACCATATATTTT
>-|TRBJ1-1|-|TRBV12-3/TRBV12-4
CASSLIPLDAEAFF
TGTGCCAGCAGTTTGATACCCCTGGACGCTGAAGCTTTCTTT